Described below is a single T cell receptor (beta chain) sequence and its context. Original methodology: Using reference gene primer amplification, nucleated cell counts were estimated. The table came from immunoSEQ multiplex PCR; TCRdb's copy has only in-frame clones and leaves some out. Clone size and V and J calls were adopted from that table, with D and trimming inferred from the DNA. The table records approximately 180,000 clones, approximately 85% of them present only once. This sample was included in a study of blood T cell repertoires in COVID-19. Study at large: Acute and convalescent COVID-19 specimens originated in the United States, Italy and Spain. T cells, B-cell-depleted T cells, or PBMCs supplied cDNA or gDNA.

V dropped 1 base and J dropped 1 base, with 7 bases sitting between them. Germline-derived CDR1 and CDR2 are SEHNR and FQNEAQ (reference sequence). The CDR3 is 14 residues long. The chain uses TRBV7-9 and TRBJ1-1; the D gene is possibly TRBD1 (6 bases). This clonotype originated in a man in his sixties with acute or convalescent COVID-19. The sequencing sample was made of peripheral blood. CDR3 region: CASSLGGGNTEAFF. The CDR3 coding sequence is TGTGCCAGCAGCTTAGGAGGGGGGAACACTGAAGCTTTCTTT.